This TCR beta chain was found in a study of blood T cell repertoires in COVID-19. As for the study in general: COVID-19 samples collected from the United States, Italy and Spain covered acute and convalescent phases. The analysed material was cDNA or gDNA that came from T cells, B-cell-depleted T cells, or PBMCs.

It was during active infection that Seattle patients were enrolled and then longitudinally followed. As processed by the authors: Researchers report that nucleated cell counts were estimated from reference gene primer amplification. Sequencing used immunoSEQ multiplex PCR; TCRdb keeps in-frame clones, though not all of them. V and J calls and clone size are those listed in that table; D and trimming were worked out from the DNA. The sample comprises roughly 130,000 clones, roughly 90% of which are singletons, and approximately 4.6% rests with the top ten. V was pared by 4 bases and J by 0 bases, with 11 bases of the junction left unmatched. From germline, CDR1 is LGHDT and CDR2 YNNKEL (reference sequence). This CDR3 has 17 amino acids.

The sample was peripheral blood. This clonotype originated in a man aged 55 to 70 with COVID-19, enrolled during active disease. This chain links TRBV3-1 (or the pseudogene TRBV3-2) with TRBJ2-7, with TRBD1 identical over 8 bases. DNA for the CDR3: TGTGCCAGCAGCCTAGCGCCCAGGGGGCTTATCTCCTACGAGCAGTACTTC. It specifies CASSLAPRGLISYEQYF.